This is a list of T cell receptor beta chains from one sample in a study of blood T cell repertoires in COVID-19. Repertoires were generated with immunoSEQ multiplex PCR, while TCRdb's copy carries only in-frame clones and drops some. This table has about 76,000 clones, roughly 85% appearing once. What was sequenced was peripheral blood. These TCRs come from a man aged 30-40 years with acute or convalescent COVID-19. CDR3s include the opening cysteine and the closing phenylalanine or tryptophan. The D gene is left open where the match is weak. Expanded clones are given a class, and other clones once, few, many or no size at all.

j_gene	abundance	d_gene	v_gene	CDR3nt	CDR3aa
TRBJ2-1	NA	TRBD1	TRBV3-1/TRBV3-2	TGTGCCAGCAGACAGCGGACAGGGAAGAAGCTCTTC	CASRQRTGKKLF
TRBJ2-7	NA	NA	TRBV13	TGTGCCAGCGGCCCGACAGGAACCTACGAGCAGTACTTC	CASGPTGTYEQYF
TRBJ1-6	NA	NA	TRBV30	TGTGCCTGTAGGGCCGGGGGCTCCTATAATTCACCCCTCCACTTT	CACRAGGSYNSPLHF
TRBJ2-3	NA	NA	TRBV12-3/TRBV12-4	TGTGCCAGCAGTTTGATACTCACAGATACGCAGTATTTT	CASSLILTDTQYF
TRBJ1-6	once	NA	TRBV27	TGTGCCAGCAGTTTATCTTTTAGTTCCCCACCCCTCCACTTT	CASSLSFSSPPLHF
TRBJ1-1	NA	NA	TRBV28	TGTGCCAGCACCTGGGGAGAACTCACTGAAGCTTTCTTT	CASTWGELTEAFF
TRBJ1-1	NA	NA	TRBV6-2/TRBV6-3	TGTGCCAGCAGCCTCTTGAGGACTGAAGCTTTCTTT	CASSLLRTEAFF
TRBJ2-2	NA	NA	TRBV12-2	TGTGCAAGTCGCTTAGGGGGACCCGGGAGGAACACCGGGGAGCTGTTTTTT	CASRLGGPGRNTGELFF
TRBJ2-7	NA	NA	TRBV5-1	TGCGCCAGCAGCTTGGACGGCGGATTTTACGAGCAGTACTTC	CASSLDGGFYEQYF
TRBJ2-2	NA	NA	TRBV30	TGTGCCTGGAATCCCGGAGCCACCGGGGAGCTGTTTTTT	CAWNPGATGELFF
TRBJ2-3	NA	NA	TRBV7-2	TGTGCCAGTGCGGACTGGTTGAGCACAGATACGCAGTATTTT	CASADWLSTDTQYF
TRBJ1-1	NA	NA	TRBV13	TGTGCCAGCAGCAGGACCCATAAGGAAGGGGGGAACACTGAAGCTTTCTTT	CASSRTHKEGGNTEAFF
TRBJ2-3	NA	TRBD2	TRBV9	TGTGCCAGCAGCGGCGAGGGACTAGCGGGAGGGTATACGCAGTATTTT	CASSGEGLAGGYTQYF
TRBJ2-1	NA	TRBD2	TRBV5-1	TGCGCCAGCAGCTTGCTCGGGACTAGCGTTGACAATGAGCAGTTCTTC	CASSLLGTSVDNEQFF
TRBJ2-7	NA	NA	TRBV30	TGTGCCTGGAGGACGGAAAGGGCGGGGTACGAGCAGTACTTC	CAWRTERAGYEQYF
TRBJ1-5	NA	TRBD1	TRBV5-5	TGTGCCAGCAGCTTGGAGGCCAGGGGGGATCAGCCCCAGCATTTT	CASSLEARGDQPQHF
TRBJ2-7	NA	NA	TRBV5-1	TGCGCCAGCAGCCCAGGGTACGAGCAGTACTTC	CASSPGYEQYF
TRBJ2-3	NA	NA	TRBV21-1	TGTGCCAGCACCGAAAGGCGACTGATCTGGGCAGATACGCAGTATTTT	CASTERRLIWADTQYF
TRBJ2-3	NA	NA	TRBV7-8	TGTGCCAGCAGCTTAGCTTTTCGGTCTAGCGCTCGCACAGATACGCAGTATTTT	CASSLAFRSSARTDTQYF
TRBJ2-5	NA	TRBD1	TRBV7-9	TGTGCCAGCAGCTACCAGACAGGGATTGAGACCCAGTACTTC	CASSYQTGIETQYF
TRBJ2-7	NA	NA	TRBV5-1	TGCGCCAGCAGCTTGGGGCCAGGGGTCTCCTACGAGCAGTACTTC	CASSLGPGVSYEQYF
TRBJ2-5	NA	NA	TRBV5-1	TGCGCCAGCAGCTTGGGAGCAGCGAAAGTAGAGACCCAGTACTTC	CASSLGAAKVETQYF
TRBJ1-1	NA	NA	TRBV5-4	TGTGCCAGCAGCTTGCCGGGGAGGGTTGGCACTGAAGCTTTCTTT	CASSLPGRVGTEAFF
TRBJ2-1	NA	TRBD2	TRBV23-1	TGCGCCAGCAGGTCAACTAGCGGATTCAATGAGCAGTTCTTC	CASRSTSGFNEQFF
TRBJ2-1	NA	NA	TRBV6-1	TGTGCCAGCAGTGAATCGACGGGAGTAGATGAGCAGTTCTTC	CASSESTGVDEQFF
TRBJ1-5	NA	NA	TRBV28	TGTGCCAGCAGTTTCAGTCAGCCCCAGCATTTT	CASSFSQPQHF
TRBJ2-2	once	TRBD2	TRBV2	TGTGCCAGCAGTATGTTGCCGGGACTAGCGGGAGGGGAGCTGTTTTTT	CASSMLPGLAGGELFF
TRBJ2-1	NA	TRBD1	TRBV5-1	TGCGCCAGCAGCCTGGGACAGGGGAGCTACAATGAGCAGTTCTTC	CASSLGQGSYNEQFF
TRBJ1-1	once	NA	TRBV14	TGTGCCAGCAGCCAAATCCGGAACACTGAAGCTTTCTTT	CASSQIRNTEAFF
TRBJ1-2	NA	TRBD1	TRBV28	TGTGCCAGCAGCCCGAGATACTTCAGGGGGCTTTCCTATGGCTACACCTTC	CASSPRYFRGLSYGYTF
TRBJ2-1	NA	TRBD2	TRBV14	TGTGCCAGCAGCCCCGGACTAGCGTGGAGCTCCTACAATGAGCAGTTCTTC	CASSPGLAWSSYNEQFF
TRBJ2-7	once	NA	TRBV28	TGTGCCAGCAGTTTGCTGGGGAGGTACGAGCAGTACTTC	CASSLLGRYEQYF
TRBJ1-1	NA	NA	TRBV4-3	TGCGCCAGCAGCCCCCAACAGGGCCTTGAAGCTTTCTTT	CASSPQQGLEAFF
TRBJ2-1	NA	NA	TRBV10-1	TGCGCCAGCAGTGATGGTCTAGCGACCTACAATGAGCAGTTCTTC	CASSDGLATYNEQFF
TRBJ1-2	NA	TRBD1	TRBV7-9	TGTGCCAGCAGCTTAGGGTCCCAGGGGGCCCTAGCTGGCTACACCTTC	CASSLGSQGALAGYTF